The 5 T cell receptor beta chains reported below all come from one sample, sequenced in a study of CD8 T cells in ankylosing spondylitis. TCRdb used MiXCR to reprocess the 5' RACE reads, holding one entry per CDR3 protein. The profile shows hundreds of thousands of distinct CDR3 sequences, around 25% of them singletons. Sequencing was carried out using blood, either unsorted or a sorted T cell fraction (not recorded which). The receptors were gathered from a male donor with ankylosing spondylitis or in good health (not recorded which).

This chain links TRBV6-5 with TRBJ2-1; no reliable D call. V was shortened by 2 bases and J by 2 bases, with 7 bases between the two germline ends. CDR1 is MNHEY and CDR2 is SVGAGI in the germline V gene. CDR3 length: 14 amino acids. For the CDR3, the DNA is TGTGCCAGCAGTTACAGGGAAACCTACAATGAGCAGTTCTTC. Its protein is CASSYRETYNEQFF.

The gene calls are TRBV27 and TRBJ1-1, with TRBD1 as a possible D gene (6 bases). The germline V gene encodes CDR1 MNHEY and CDR2 SMNVEV (reference sequence). Trimming cost V 8 bases and J 0 bases, with 13 bases left between them. The CDR3 covers 14 residues. The chain's CDR3 is CASGTGRLNTEAFF. CDR3 in DNA: TGTGCCAGCGGTACAGGGAGACTGAACACTGAAGCTTTCTTT.

This clonotype was seen ten or more times. V is TRBV7-3 and J is TRBJ2-1; the match to TRBD2 covers 7 bases. The CDR3 contains 14 residues. Trimming took 5 bases from V and 5 from J; bases not matched to a gene: 6. Per germline, CDR1 SGHTA and CDR2 FQGTGA. The CDR3 here is CASSKTLANNEQFF. The CDR3 DNA sequence: TGTGCCAGCAGCAAAACACTAGCGAACAATGAGCAGTTCTTC.

The chain employs TRBV5-6 and TRBJ1-1; the match to TRBD1 covers 9 bases. Per germline, CDR1 SGHDT and CDR2 YYEEEE. V dropped 3 bases and J dropped 0; count of bases not matched to a gene: 3. The CDR3 runs to 15 residues. The CDR3 DNA is TGTGCCAGCAGCTGGGGACAGGGACTGAACACTGAAGCTTTCTTT. Its protein product is CASSWGQGLNTEAFF.

There are many counts of this clonotype. The chain links TRBV9 to TRBJ1-5; D unclear. Trimming cost V 4 bases and J 2 bases, with 10 bases left between them. From germline, CDR1 is SGDLS and CDR2 YYNGEE. This CDR3 is 14 amino acids long. The CDR3 loop is CASSLAGGNQPQHF. Written as DNA, the CDR3 is TGTGCCAGCAGCCTCGCCGGGGGCAATCAGCCCCAGCATTTT. The variable domain in full, with the rest retrieved from reference TRBV9 and TRBJ1-5, is DSGVTQTPKHLITATGQRVTLRCSPRSGDLSVYWYQQSLDQGLQFLIQYYNGEERAKGNILERFSAQQFPDLHSELNLSSLELGDSALYFCASSLAGGNQPQHFGDGTRLSIL.